This T cell receptor beta chain was obtained from a study of cytomegalovirus exposure and HLA in healthy donors. As regards this clone: Its antigen is unidentified.

V was pared by 0 bases and J by 0 bases, with 13 bases between. The CDR3 is made up of 17 amino acids. Germline-derived CDR1 and CDR2 are SGDLS and YYNGEE. Study results and limitations: Earlier results showed most TCR beta V segments being productive about 87% or about 30% of the time. HLA allele associations emerged for about 16,000 TCR beta sequences in a later analysis, at 0.05 false discovery rate. Cytomegalovirus status was reportedly diagnosed by the classifier with high specificity and sensitivity.

The PCR made use of 60 Vbeta and 13 Jbeta primers. The table came from immunoSEQ multiplex PCR; TCRdb's copy has only in-frame clones and leaves some out. The repertoire holds 85,000 to 130,000 clones, with around a tenth as singletons. The rearrangement uses TRBV9 and TRBJ2-1; D may be TRBD1 (5 bases). The sequenced material came from PBMCs. This clonotype was sampled from a man aged 35 to 55 in good health and CMV-seropositive. CDR3 nucleotides: TGTGCCAGCAGCGTAGAGGGCAGGGCGAACTCCTACAATGAGCAGTTCTTC. It encodes CASSVEGRANSYNEQFF.